This TCR beta chain derives from a study of T cells in Graves' hyperthyroidism and ophthalmopathy. Notes on this clonotype: The antigen is undetermined.

Whole-study results and caveats: Ophthalmopathy was model-predicted a median around 6.7 months pre-onset. In the blood, most expanded thyroid clonotypes above 0.001 appeared as well.

Template material for amplifying TCR beta CDR3 regions consisted of RNA transcripts. RT-PCR in the first round (using the HTBI primer set) targeted the TCR CDR3. TCRdb processed the multiplex PCR reads anew with MiXCR; each CDR3 protein has one entry. The top ten clones hold around 54% of a sample with under 350,000 distinct CDR3 sequences, around a sixth of them seen once. Every diagnosis used clinical symptoms, serum thyroxine and TRAb, thyroid ultrasound and orbital computed tomography. PBMCs were collected from a roughly 9.7 ml volume of fresh peripheral blood. The CDR3 sequence is 16 residues long. Germline lookup yields CDR1 SGHAT and CDR2 FQDESV (reference sequence). V dropped 4 bases and J dropped 1 base, with 16 bases sitting between them.

The clonotype originates from a woman aged 45-59 years with Graves' hyperthyroidism. The sample comprised blood. This chain joins TRBV11-1 and TRBJ2-5; either TRBD1 or TRBD2 may supply D (5 bases each). The CDR3 loop is CASSWGLEVLQETQYF. The CDR3 DNA reads TGTGCCAGCAGCTGGGGGTTGGAGGTCCTCCAAGAGACCCAGTACTTC. Together with reference TRBV11-1 and TRBJ2-5, the CDR3 gives the full variable domain: EAEVAQSPRYKITEKSQAVAFWCDPISGHATLYWYRQILGQGPELLVQFQDESVVDDSQLPKDRFSAERLKGVDSTLKIQPAELGDSAMYLCASSWGLEVLQETQYFGPGTRLLVL.